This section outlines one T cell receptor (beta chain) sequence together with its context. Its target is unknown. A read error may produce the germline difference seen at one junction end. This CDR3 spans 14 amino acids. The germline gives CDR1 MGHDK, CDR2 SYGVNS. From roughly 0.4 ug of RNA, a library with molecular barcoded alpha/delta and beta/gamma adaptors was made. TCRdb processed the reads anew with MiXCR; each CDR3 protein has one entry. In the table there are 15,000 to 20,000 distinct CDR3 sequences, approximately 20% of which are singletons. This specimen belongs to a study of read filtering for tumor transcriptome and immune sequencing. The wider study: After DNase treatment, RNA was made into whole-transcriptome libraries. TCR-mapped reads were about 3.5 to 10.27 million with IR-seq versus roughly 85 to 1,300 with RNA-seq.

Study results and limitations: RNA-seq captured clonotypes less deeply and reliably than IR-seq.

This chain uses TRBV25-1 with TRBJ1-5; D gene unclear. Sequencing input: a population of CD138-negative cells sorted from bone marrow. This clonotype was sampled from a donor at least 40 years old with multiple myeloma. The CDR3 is CASSEYNKEQPRHF. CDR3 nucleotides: TGTGCCAGCAGTGAATATAATAAGGAACAGCCCCGGCATTTT.